This record looks at one T cell receptor beta chain sequence and its context. The target antigen is unknown. This entry belongs to a study of CD8 T cells in ankylosing spondylitis. General study results and limits: A TCR beta motif of under ten highly homologous variants seemed to mark ankylosing spondylitis blood. The authors reported significant enrichment of disease-linked clones in matched ankylosing spondylitis synovial fluid.

TCRdb itself ran the 5' RACE reads through MiXCR, one entry per CDR3 protein. The sample records about 440,000 distinct CDR3 sequences, roughly 15% being singletons. From germline, CDR1 is LNHDA and CDR2 SQIVND (reference sequence). The J segment lost 4 bases and the V segment lost 9 bases, leaving 4 bases of the junction unmatched. The CDR3 runs 15 residues. The chain has TRBV19 and TRBJ2-1; 15 nucleotides agree with TRBD2. Sequenced material: blood, either unsorted or a sorted T cell fraction (not recorded which). The source of this sequence is a male donor with ankylosing spondylitis. CDR3 protein: CASGLAGGQYNEQFF. In nucleotides, the CDR3 is TGTGCCAGCGGACTAGCGGGGGGGCAATACAATGAGCAGTTCTTC.